This TCR beta chain comes out of a study of patients and donors after allogeneic stem cell transplantation. The ends lost 6 bases at V and 0 bases at J; junction bases unmatched: 4. The CDR3 contains 15 residues. In TCRdb, the RT-PCR reads were re-called with MiXCR into one record per CDR3 protein. The table has 45,000 to 65,000 distinct CDR3 sequences, about an eighth seen once. The TCR was taken from a human donor who was either an allogeneic HSCT recipient or a stem cell or donor lymphocyte infusion donor (not recorded which). It is not recorded whose cells these are; they may come from a transplant donor. The V call is TRBV12-3 or TRBV12-4, the J call TRBJ2-2; 7 positions agree with TRBD2. Sequencing input: blood, either unsorted or a sorted T cell fraction (not recorded which). The DNA for the CDR3 is TGTGCCAGCAGGATCGGACTAGCGAACACCGGGGAGCTGTTTTTT. Encoded protein: CASRIGLANTGELFF.